This TCR beta chain was retrieved from a study of blood T cell repertoires in COVID-19. Overall study context: Some COVID-19 samples were acute and others convalescent; all came from the United States, Italy and Spain.

Germline V CDR1 and CDR2: SNHLY, FYNNEI. This CDR3 spans 14 amino acids. V lost 6 bases to trimming and J lost 6 bases, with 17 bases between them. Here immunoSEQ multiplex PCR was the method, and the copy in TCRdb shows in-frame clones only, minus some. The sample lists some 320,000 clones, 75% to 90% seen once, with approximately 4.7% in the top ten. The source is a man aged 60 to 69 who had recovered from COVID-19. The chain couples TRBV2 to TRBJ1-2, with D possibly TRBD1 on 5 matching bases. The specimen sequenced was PBMCs or T cells enriched from blood (not recorded which). The CDR3 region has the DNA TGTGCCAGCAGGCTGGGACTGCCGGCTCATGGCTACACCTTC. As protein: CASRLGLPAHGYTF.